This TCR beta chain stems from a study of molecular identifiers for immune sequencing clone quantification. Ten or more counts support this clonotype. V gave up 1 base and J gave up 2 bases; unmatched junction bases: 1. Germline-derived CDR1 and CDR2 are SGHDN and FVKESK. The CDR3 runs to 15 residues. Previously reported methods and listed TCR primers produced the bulk TCR libraries. From the PCR reads, TCRdb called clonotypes with MiXCR, one entry per CDR3 protein. The table lists over 600,000 distinct CDR3 sequences, just under 20% of them singletons. The clonotype comes from a human donor in good health. Some libraries in this study had Jurkat cell RNA spiked in. V is TRBV14 and J is TRBJ2-3, with 9 nucleotides matching TRBD2. Sequencing was done on a sample of naive CD8+ T cells from blood, with Jurkat cell RNA spiked in. Subset defined: FACS-sorted CD8+CD4-CCR7+CD45RA+ naive T cells. Written as DNA, the CDR3 is TGTGCCAGCAGCCAAGTAGCGGGAGCCACAGATACGCAGTATTTT. Translation gives CASSQVAGATDTQYF.